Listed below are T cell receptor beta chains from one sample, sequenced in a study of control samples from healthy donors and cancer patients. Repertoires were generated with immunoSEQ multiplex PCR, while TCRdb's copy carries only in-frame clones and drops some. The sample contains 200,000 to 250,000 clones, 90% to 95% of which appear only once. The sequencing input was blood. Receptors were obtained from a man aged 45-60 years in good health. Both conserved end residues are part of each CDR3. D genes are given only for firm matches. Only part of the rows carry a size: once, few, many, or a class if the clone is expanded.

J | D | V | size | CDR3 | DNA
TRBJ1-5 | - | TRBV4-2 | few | CASSLGAGINNQPQHF | TGTGCCAGCAGCCTCGGGGCAGGGATTAACAATCAGCCCCAGCATTTT
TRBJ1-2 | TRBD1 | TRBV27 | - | CASSLLGTGPGYTF | TGTGCCAGCAGTTTATTGGGGACAGGGCCTGGCTACACCTTC
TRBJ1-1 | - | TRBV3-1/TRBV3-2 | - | CASTLGPRVNTEAFF | TGTGCCAGCACCCTCGGACCTAGAGTGAACACTGAAGCTTTCTTT
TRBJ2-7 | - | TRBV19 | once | CASSAAEQGYEQYF | TGTGCCAGTAGTGCAGCCGAACAGGGCTACGAGCAGTACTTC
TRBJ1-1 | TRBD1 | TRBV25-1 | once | CARCESGQGPAQAFF | TGTGCCCGCTGTGAATCTGGACAGGGTCCGGCCCAAGCTTTCTTT
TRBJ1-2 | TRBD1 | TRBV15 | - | CATSSPGQESFYGYTF | TGTGCCACCAGCAGCCCAGGACAGGAGAGCTTCTATGGCTACACCTTC
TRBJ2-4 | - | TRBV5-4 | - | CASRLAGAKNIQYF | TGTGCCAGCAGACTGGCGGGGGCCAAAAACATTCAGTACTTC
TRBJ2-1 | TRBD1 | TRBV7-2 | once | CASSPTWDRGGNEQFF | TGTGCCAGCAGCCCTACCTGGGACAGGGGAGGCAATGAGCAGTTCTTC
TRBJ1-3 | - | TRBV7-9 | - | CASSLEATAILGNTIYF | TGTGCCAGCAGCTTAGAGGCTACAGCGATCCTCGGAAACACCATATATTTT
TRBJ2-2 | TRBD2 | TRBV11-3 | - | CASSSVAGGIGGELFF | TGTGCCAGCAGCTCGGTAGCGGGGGGTATCGGCGGGGAGCTGTTTTTT
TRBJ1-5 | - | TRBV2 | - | CASMRGAGNQPQHF | TGTGCCAGCATGAGGGGCGCGGGCAATCAGCCCCAGCATTTT
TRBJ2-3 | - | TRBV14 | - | CASSQGSWSERTSTDTQYF | TGTGCCAGCAGCCAAGGTAGTTGGAGCGAAAGAACTAGCACAGATACGCAGTATTTT
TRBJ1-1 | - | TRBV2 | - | CASRGEHFAEAFF | TGTGCCAGCAGAGGAGAACATTTTGCCGAAGCTTTCTTT
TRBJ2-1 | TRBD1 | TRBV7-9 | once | CASSPRLGQANEQFF | TGTGCCAGCAGCCCACGGCTCGGACAGGCCAATGAGCAGTTCTTC
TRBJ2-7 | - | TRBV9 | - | CASSVEGRGREQYF | TGTGCCAGCAGCGTAGAAGGCAGGGGACGCGAGCAGTACTTC
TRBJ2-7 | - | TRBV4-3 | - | CASSQGTGPYEQYF | TGCGCCAGCAGCCAAGGGACTGGCCCCTACGAGCAGTACTTC
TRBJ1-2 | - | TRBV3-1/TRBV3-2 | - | CASSQVGFDYGYTF | TGTGCCAGCAGCCAAGTTGGGTTTGACTATGGCTACACCTTC
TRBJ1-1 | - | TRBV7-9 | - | CASTPGVPNTEAFF | TGTGCCAGCACCCCGGGGGTGCCGAACACTGAAGCTTTCTTT
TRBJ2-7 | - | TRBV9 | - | CASSVGGESYEQYF | TGTGCCAGCAGCGTAGGAGGGGAATCCTACGAGCAGTACTTC
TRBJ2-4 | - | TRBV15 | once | CATSRFDRAKNIQYF | TGTGCCACCAGCAGATTTGACAGAGCCAAAAACATTCAGTACTTC
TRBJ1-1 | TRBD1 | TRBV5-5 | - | CASSFGTGIDTEAFF | TGTGCCAGCAGCTTTGGGACAGGGATTGACACTGAAGCTTTCTTT
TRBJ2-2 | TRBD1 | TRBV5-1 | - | CASSLYGTGGVGELFF | TGCGCCAGCAGCTTATACGGGACAGGGGGAGTCGGGGAGCTGTTTTTT
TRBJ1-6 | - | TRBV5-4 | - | CASSVVGRERTLHF | TGTGCCAGCAGTGTGGTCGGGCGAGAGCGGACCCTCCACTTT
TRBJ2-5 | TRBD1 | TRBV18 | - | CASSRTSTGGLGETQYF | TGTGCCAGCTCACGAACTTCTACAGGGGGCCTGGGGGAGACCCAGTACTTC
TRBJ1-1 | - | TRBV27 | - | CASSISMNTEAFF | TGTGCCAGCAGCATCTCGATGAACACTGAAGCTTTCTTT
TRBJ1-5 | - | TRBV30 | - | CAWSHGRDDSNQPQHF | TGTGCCTGGAGTCACGGCAGGGATGATAGCAATCAGCCCCAGCATTTT
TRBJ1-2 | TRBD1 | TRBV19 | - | CASSPRQGNGYTF | TGTGCCAGTAGTCCCCGACAGGGGAATGGCTACACCTTC
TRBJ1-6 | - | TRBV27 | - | CASSFGNRHSPLHF | TGTGCCAGCAGTTTTGGAAACAGACATTCACCCCTCCACTTT
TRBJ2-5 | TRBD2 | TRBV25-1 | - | CASSDRTSGEKTQYF | TGTGCCAGCAGTGACCGGACTAGCGGGGAGAAGACCCAGTACTTC
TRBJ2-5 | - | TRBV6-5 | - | CASSYSSGAPQETQYF | TGTGCCAGCAGTTACTCCTCCGGGGCCCCACAAGAGACCCAGTACTTC
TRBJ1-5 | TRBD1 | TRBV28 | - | CASSLEGAFQPQHF | TGTGCCAGCAGTTTAGAGGGGGCGTTTCAGCCCCAGCATTTT
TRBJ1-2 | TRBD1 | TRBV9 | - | CASSLTLRQGDYGYTF | TGTGCCAGCAGCCTTACCTTGCGACAGGGGGACTATGGCTACACCTTC
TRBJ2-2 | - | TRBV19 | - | CASSIRGELFF | TGTGCCAGTAGTATACGCGGGGAGCTGTTTTTT
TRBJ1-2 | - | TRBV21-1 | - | CASSKGTEHYGYTF | TGTGCCAGCAGCAAGGGGACAGAACACTATGGCTACACCTTC
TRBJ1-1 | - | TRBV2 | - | CASRSSAGMSEAFF | TGTGCCAGCAGGTCTTCGGCAGGCATGTCTGAAGCTTTCTTT
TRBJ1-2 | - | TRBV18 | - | CASSPAHDVFNYGYTF | TGTGCCAGCTCACCCGCCCACGACGTCTTTAACTATGGCTACACCTTC
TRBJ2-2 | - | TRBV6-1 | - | CASSEQDLNTGELFF | TGTGCCAGCAGTGAACAGGACCTGAACACCGGGGAGCTGTTTTTT
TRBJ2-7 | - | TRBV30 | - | CAWSVAQEQYF | TGTGCCTGGAGTGTAGCGCAAGAGCAGTACTTC
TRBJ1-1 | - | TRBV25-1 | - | CASSEYGLEAFF | TGTGCCAGCAGTGAATACGGTCTTGAAGCTTTCTTT
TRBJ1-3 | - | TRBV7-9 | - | CASNTRRSSGNTIYF | TGTGCCAGCAACACTCGACGGAGTTCTGGAAACACCATATATTTT
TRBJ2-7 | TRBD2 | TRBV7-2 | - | CASSLAGTSGFYEQYF | TGTGCCAGCAGCTTAGCTGGGACTAGCGGCTTCTACGAGCAGTACTTC
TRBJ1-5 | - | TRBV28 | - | CASSLWIARGDQPQHF | TGTGCCAGCAGTTTATGGATCGCTAGGGGTGATCAGCCCCAGCATTTT
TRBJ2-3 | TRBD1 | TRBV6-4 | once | CASRLTGGEMDTQYF | TGTGCCAGCAGACTGACAGGGGGCGAAATGGATACGCAGTATTTT
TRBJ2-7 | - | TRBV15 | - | CATSIGGTTYEQYF | TGTGCCACCAGTATAGGGGGGACAACCTACGAGCAGTACTTC
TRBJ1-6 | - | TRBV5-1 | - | CASSLRSPYNSPLHF | TGCGCCAGCAGCTTACGATCCCCCTATAATTCACCCCTCCACTTT
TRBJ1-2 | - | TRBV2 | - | CASSGTAGAYGYTF | TGTGCCAGCAGTGGAACGGCAGGGGCCTATGGCTACACCTTC